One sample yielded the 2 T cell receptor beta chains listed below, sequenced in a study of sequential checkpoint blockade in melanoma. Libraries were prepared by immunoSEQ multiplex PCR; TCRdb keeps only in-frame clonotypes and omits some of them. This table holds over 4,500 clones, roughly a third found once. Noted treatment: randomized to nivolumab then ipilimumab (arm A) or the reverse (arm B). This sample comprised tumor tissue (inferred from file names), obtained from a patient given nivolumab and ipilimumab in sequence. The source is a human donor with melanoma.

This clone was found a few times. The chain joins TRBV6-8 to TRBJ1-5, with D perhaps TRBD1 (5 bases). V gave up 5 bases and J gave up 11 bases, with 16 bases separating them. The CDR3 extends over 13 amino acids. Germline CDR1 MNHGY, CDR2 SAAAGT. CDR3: CASSGTFGGSQHF. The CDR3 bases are TGTGCCAGCAGTGGGACTTTTGGGGGGTCCCAGCATTTT.

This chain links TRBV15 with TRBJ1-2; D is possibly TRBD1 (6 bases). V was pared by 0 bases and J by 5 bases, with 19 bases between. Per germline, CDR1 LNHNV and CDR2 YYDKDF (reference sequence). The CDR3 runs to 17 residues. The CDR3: CATSREGTGHSLYGYTF. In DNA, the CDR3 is TGTGCCACCAGCAGAGAAGGGACGGGACACAGCTTATATGGCTACACCTTC.